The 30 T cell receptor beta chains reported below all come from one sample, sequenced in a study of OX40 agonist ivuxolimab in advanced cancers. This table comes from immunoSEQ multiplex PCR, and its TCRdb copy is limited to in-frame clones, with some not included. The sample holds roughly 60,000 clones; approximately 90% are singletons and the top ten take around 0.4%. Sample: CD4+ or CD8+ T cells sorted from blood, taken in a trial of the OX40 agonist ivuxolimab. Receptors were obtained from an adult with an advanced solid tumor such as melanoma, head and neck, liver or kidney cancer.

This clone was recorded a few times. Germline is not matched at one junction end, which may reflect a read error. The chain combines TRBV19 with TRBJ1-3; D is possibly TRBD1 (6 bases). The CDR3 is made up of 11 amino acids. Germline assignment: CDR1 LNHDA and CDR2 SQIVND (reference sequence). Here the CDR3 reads CASSIPGGPIF. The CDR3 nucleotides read TGTGCCAGTAGTATACCCGGGGGGCCAATTTTT.

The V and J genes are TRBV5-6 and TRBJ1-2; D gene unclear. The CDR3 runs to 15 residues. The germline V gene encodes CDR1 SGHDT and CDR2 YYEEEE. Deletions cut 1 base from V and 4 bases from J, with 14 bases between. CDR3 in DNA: TGTGCCAGCAGCTTGTTTGCCGCCGGAGGCTATGGCTACACCTTC. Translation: CASSLFAAGGYGYTF.

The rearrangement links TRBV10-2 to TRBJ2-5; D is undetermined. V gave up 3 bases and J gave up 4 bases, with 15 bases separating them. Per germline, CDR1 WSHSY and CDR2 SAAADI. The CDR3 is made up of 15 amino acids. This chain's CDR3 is CASSDWGSRRETQYF. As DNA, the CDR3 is TGCGCCAGCAGTGACTGGGGATCCAGGAGAGAGACCCAGTACTTC.

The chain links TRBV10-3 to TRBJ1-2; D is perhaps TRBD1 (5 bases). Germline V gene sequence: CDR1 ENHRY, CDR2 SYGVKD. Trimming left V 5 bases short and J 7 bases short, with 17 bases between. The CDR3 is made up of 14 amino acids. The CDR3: CAISREDGALGYTF. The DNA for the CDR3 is TGTGCCATCAGTCGGGAGGATGGGGCTCTTGGCTACACCTTC.

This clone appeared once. This CDR3 reads CASSYSYRDYGYTF. Written as DNA, the CDR3 is TGTGCCAGCAGTTACTCCTACAGAGATTATGGCTACACCTTC. V gene TRBV6-6 combines with J gene TRBJ1-2; D unclear. This CDR3 region has 14 residues. The V end was cut by 0 bases, the J end by 5 bases, with 10 bases between. Germline CDR1 is MNHNY and CDR2 is SVGAGI (reference sequence).

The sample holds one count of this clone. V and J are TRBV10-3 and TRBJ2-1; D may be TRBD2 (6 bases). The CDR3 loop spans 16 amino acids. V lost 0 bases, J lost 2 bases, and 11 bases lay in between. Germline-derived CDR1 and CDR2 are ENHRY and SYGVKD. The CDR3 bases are TGTGCCATCAGTGAGTCGGACGGGAGTCCCTACAATGAGCAGTTCTTC. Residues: CAISESDGSPYNEQFF.

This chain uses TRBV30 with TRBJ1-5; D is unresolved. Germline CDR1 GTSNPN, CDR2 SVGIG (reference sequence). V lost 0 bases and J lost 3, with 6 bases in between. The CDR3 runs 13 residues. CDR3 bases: TGTGCCTGGAGTGTACGGACCAATCAGCCCCAGCATTTT. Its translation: CAWSVRTNQPQHF.

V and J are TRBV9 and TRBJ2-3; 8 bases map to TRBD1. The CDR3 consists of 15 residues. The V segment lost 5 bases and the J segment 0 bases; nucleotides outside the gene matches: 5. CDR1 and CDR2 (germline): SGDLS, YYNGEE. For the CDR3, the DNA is TGTGCCAGCAGTCCGGACAGGGCTAGCACAGATACGCAGTATTTT. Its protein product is CASSPDRASTDTQYF.

In DNA, the CDR3 is TGTGCCAGCAGCTTTGGAGGGGGCTATGGCTACACCTTC. Its protein is CASSFGGGYGYTF. The gene calls are TRBV7-9 and TRBJ1-2; possibly TRBD1 for D (6 bases). The V gene's germline CDR1 is SEHNR and CDR2 FQNEAQ (reference sequence). There are 13 residues in the CDR3. Trimming cost V 3 bases and J 4 bases, with 9 bases left between them.

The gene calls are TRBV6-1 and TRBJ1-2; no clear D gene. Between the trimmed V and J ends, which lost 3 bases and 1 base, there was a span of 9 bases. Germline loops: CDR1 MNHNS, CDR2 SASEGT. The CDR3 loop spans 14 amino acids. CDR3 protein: CASSETRDNYGYTF. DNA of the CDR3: TGTGCCAGCAGTGAGACCAGAGATAACTATGGCTACACCTTC.

CDR3 region: CASSEALGAGVLGQETQYF. For the CDR3, the DNA is TGTGCCAGCAGTGAAGCCTTGGGGGCGGGAGTGTTGGGCCAAGAGACCCAGTACTTC. The chain recombines TRBV6-1 with TRBJ2-5; possible D gene TRBD2, 7 bases. The V gene's germline CDR1 is MNHNS and CDR2 SASEGT. V lost 0 bases and J 1 base, leaving 21 bases between the germline ends. The CDR3 extends over 19 amino acids.

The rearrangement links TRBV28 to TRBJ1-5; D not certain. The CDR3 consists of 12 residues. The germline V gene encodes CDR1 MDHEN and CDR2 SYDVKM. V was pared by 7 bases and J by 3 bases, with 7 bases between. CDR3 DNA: TGTGCCAGCACCCTGCCCAATCAGCCCCAGCATTTT. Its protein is CASTLPNQPQHF. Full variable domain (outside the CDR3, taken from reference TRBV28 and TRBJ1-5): DVKVTQSSRYLVKRTGEKVFLECVQDMDHENMFWYRQDPGLGLRLIYFSYDVKMKEKGDIPEGYSVSREKKERFSLILESASTNQTSMYLCASTLPNQPQHFGDGTRLSIL.

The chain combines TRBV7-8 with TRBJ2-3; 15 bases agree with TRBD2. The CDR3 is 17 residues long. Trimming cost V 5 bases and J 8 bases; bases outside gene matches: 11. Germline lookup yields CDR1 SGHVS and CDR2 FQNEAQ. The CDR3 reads CASSQRTSGRAVGTQYF. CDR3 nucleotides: TGTGCCAGCAGCCAAAGGACTAGCGGGAGGGCCGTCGGTACGCAGTATTTT.

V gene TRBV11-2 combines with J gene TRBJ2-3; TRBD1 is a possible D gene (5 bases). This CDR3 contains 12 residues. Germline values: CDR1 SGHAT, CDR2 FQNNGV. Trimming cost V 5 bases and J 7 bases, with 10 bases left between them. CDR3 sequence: CASSPNRNTQYF. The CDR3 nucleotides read TGTGCCAGCAGCCCAAACAGGAATACGCAGTATTTT.

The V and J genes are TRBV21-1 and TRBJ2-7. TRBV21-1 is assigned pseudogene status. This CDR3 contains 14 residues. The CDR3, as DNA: TGTGCCAGGGTAGGGTGGCAGAGCTCCTACGAGCAGTACTTC. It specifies CARVGWQSSYEQYF.

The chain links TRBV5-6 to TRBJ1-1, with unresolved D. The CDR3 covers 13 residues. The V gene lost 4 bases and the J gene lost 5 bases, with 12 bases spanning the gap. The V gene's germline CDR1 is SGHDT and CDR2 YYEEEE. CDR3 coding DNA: TGTGCCAGCAGCGTTAACAGTTTTACTGAAGCTTTCTTT. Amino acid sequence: CASSVNSFTEAFF.

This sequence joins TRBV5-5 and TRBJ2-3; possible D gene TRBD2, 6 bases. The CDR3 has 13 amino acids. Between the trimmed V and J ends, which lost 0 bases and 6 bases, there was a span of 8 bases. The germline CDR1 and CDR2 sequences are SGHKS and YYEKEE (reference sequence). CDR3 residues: CASSLGGTDTQYF. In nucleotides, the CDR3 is TGTGCCAGCAGCTTGGGCGGGACTGATACGCAGTATTTT.

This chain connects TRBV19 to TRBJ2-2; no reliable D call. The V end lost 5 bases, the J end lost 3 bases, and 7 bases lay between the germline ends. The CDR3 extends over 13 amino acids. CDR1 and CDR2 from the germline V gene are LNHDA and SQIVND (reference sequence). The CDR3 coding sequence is TGTGCCAGTAGTGGGCAGTACACCGGGGAGCTGTTTTTT. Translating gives CASSGQYTGELFF.

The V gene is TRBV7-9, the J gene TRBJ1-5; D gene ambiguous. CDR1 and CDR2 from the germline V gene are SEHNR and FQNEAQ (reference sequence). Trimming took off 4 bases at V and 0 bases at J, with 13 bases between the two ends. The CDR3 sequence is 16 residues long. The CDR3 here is CASSSRDPGSNQPQHF. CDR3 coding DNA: TGTGCCAGCAGCTCTCGCGATCCAGGTAGCAATCAGCCCCAGCATTTT.

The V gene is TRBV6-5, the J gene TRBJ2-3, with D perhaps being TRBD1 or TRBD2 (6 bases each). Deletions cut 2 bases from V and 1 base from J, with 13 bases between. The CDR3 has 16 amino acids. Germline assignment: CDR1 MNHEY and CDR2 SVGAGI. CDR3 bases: TGTGCCAGCAGTTACCTTCCGGGGGCGGGCACAGATACGCAGTATTTT. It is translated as CASSYLPGAGTDTQYF.

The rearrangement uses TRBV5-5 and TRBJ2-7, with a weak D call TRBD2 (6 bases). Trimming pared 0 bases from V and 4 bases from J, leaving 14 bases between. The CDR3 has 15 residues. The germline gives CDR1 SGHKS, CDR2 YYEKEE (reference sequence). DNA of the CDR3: TGTGCCAGCAGCTTGGTAGGAGGGATGGAATACGAGCAGTACTTC. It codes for CASSLVGGMEYEQYF.

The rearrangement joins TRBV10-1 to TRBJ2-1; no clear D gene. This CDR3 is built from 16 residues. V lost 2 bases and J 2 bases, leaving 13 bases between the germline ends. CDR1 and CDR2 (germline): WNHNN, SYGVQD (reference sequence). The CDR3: CASSESGFPPYNEQFF. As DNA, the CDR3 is TGCGCCAGCAGTGAGAGTGGGTTCCCGCCCTACAATGAGCAGTTCTTC.

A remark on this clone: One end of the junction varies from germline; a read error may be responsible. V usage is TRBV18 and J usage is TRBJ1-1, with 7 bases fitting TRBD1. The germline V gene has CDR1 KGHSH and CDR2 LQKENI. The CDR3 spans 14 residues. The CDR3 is CASAPQGMNTEAFF. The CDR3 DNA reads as TGTGCCAGCGCACCACAGGGGATGAACACTGAAGCTTTCTTT.

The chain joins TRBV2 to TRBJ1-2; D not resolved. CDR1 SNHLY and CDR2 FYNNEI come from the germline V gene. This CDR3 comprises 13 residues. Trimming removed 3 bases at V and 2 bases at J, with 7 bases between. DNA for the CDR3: TGTGCCAGCAGTGACAGCCTAAACTATGGCTACACCTTC. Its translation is CASSDSLNYGYTF.

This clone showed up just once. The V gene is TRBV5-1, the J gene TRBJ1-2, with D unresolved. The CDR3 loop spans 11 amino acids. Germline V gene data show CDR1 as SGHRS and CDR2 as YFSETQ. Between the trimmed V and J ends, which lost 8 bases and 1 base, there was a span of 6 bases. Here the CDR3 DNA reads TGCGCCAGTACAGATAACTATGGCTACACCTTC. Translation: CASTDNYGYTF.

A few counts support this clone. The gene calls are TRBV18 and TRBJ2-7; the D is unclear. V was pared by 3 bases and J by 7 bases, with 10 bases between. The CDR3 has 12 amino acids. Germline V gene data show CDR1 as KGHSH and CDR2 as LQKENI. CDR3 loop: CASSPYGGEQYF. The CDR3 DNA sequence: TGTGCCAGCTCACCTTACGGCGGTGAGCAGTACTTC.

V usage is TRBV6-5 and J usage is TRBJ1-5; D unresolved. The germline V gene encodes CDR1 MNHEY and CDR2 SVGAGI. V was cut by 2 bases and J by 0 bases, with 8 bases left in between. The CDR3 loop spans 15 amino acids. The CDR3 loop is CASSYTSDSNQPQHF. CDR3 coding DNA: TGTGCCAGCAGTTACACCAGTGATAGCAATCAGCCCCAGCATTTT.

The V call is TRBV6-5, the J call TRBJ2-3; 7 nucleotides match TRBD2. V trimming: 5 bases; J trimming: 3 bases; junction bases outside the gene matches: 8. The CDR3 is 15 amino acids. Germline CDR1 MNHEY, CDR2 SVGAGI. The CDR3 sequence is CASSRPGLTTDTQYF. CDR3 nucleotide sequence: TGTGCCAGCAGTCGCCCGGGACTAACGACAGATACGCAGTATTTT.

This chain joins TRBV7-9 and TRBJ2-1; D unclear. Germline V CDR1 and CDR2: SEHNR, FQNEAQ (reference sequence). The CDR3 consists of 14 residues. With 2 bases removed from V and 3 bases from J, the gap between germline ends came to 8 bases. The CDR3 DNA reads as TGTGCCAGCAGCTTATCTCCGGACTACAATGAGCAGTTCTTC. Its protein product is CASSLSPDYNEQFF.

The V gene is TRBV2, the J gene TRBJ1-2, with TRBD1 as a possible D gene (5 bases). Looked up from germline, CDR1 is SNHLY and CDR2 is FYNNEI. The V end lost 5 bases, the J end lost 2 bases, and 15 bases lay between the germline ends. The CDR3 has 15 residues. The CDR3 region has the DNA TGTGCCAGCAGTACTCACACAGGTTTAAACTATGGCTACACCTTC. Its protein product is CASSTHTGLNYGYTF.